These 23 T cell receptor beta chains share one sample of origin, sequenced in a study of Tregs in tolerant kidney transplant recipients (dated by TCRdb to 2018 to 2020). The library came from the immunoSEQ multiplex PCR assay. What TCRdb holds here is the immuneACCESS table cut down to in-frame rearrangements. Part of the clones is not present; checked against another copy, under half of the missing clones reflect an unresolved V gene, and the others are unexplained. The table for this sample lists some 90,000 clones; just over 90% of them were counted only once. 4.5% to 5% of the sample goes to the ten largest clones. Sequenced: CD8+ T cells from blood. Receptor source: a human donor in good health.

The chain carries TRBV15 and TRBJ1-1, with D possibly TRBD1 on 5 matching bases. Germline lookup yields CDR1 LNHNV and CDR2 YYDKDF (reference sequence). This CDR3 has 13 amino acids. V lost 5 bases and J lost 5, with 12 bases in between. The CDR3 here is CATSPGWGTEAFF. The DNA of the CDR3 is TGTGCCACCAGCCCCGGATGGGGGACTGAAGCTTTCTTT.

The CDR3 sequence: CASSHRGASTGELFF. The CDR3 nucleotides read TGTGCCAGCTCACACAGGGGAGCGAGCACCGGGGAGCTGTTTTTT. The chain links TRBV18 to TRBJ2-2; 7 positions match TRBD1. The CDR3 contains 15 residues. V was pared by 4 bases and J by 4 bases, with 6 bases of the junction left unmatched. Germline loops: CDR1 KGHSH, CDR2 LQKENI.

The CDR3 DNA follows: TGCGCCAGCAGCTTGGTAGCTCGGGCCGGCACTGAAGCTTTCTTT. This encodes CASSLVARAGTEAFF. The chain recombines TRBV5-1 with TRBJ1-1; D remains ambiguous. CDR1 is SGHRS, CDR2 YFSETQ, per germline. This CDR3 is 15 amino acids long. V shed 0 bases and J shed 4 bases, with 13 bases lying between them.

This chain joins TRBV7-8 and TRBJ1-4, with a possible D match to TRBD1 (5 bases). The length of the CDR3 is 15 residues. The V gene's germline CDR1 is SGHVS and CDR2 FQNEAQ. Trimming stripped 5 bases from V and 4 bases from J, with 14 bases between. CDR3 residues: CASSRIYGGNEKLFF. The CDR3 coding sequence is TGTGCCAGCAGCCGAATCTATGGGGGTAATGAAAAACTGTTTTTT.

CDR3 nucleotides: TGTGCCAGCAGCTTACAGGAGAGCTCCTACAATGAGCAGTTCTTC. Translating it yields CASSLQESSYNEQFF. The chain carries TRBV5-6 and TRBJ2-1; TRBD1 might be the D (5 bases). The CDR3 has 15 residues. Germline-derived CDR1 and CDR2 are SGHDT and YYEEEE. V gave up 2 bases and J gave up 0 bases, with 9 bases separating them.

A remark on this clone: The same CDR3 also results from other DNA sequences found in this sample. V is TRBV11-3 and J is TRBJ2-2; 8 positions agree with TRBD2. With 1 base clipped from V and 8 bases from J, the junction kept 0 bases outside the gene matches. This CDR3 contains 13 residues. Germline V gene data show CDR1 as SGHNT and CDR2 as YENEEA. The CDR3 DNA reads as TGTGCCAGCAGCTTAGGACTAGCGGGGGAGCTGTTTTTT. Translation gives CASSLGLAGELFF.

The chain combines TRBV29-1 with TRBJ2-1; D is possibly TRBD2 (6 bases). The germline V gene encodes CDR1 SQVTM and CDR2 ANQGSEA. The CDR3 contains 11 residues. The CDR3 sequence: CGTLWYNEQFF. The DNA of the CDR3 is TGCGGGACTCTTTGGTACAATGAGCAGTTCTTC.

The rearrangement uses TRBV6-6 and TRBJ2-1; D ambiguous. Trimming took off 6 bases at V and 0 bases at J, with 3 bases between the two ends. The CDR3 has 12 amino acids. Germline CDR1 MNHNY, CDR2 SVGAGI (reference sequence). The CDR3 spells CASRGSYNEQFF. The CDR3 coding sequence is TGTGCCAGCAGGGGCTCCTACAATGAGCAGTTCTTC.

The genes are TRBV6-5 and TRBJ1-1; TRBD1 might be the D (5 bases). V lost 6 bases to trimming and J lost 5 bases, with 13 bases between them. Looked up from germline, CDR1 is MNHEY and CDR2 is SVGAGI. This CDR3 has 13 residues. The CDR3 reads CASRSQGWTEAFF. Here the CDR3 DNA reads TGTGCCAGCAGGTCCCAGGGTTGGACTGAAGCTTTCTTT.

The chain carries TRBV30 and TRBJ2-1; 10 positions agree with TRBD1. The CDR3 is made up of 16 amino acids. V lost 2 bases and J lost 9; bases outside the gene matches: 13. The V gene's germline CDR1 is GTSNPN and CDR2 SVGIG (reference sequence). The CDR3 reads CAWSRPGQGISREQFF. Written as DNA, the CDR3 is TGTGCCTGGAGTAGGCCGGGACAGGGGATATCTCGTGAGCAGTTCTTC.

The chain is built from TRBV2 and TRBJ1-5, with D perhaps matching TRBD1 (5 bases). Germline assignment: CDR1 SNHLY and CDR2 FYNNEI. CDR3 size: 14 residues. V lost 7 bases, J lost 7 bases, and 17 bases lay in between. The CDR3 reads CASIAQGAWQPQHF. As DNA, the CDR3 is TGTGCCAGCATCGCACAAGGGGCATGGCAGCCCCAGCATTTT.

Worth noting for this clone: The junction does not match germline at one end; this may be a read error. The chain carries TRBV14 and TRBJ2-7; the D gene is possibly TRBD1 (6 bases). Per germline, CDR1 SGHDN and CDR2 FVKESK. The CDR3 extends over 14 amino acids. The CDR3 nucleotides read TGTGCCAGCAGCCGCCGGGACACCTCCAACGAGCAGTACTTC. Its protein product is CASSRRDTSNEQYF.

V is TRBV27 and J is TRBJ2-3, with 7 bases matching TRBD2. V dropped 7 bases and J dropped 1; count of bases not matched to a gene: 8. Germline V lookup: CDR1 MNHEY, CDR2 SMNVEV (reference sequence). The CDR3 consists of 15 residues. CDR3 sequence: CASTRMAGGTDTQYF. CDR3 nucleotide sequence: TGTGCCAGCACCAGAATGGCGGGAGGCACAGATACGCAGTATTTT.

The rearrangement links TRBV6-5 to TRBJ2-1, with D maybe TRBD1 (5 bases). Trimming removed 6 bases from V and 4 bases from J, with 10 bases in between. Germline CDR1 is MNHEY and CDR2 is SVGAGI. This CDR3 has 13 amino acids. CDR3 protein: CASSVQDYNEQFF. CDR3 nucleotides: TGTGCCAGCAGCGTACAGGATTACAATGAGCAGTTCTTC.

The DNA of the CDR3 is TGTGCCAGCATTGGGACAGGGTTGGTTACGCAGTATTTT. Amino acid sequence: CASIGTGLVTQYF. The chain links TRBV5-6 to TRBJ2-3; 9 bases are a match to TRBD1. The CDR3 is made up of 13 amino acids. Germline trimming cut 6 bases from V and 8 bases from J; bases unmatched to any gene: 7. Germline CDR1 is SGHDT and CDR2 is YYEEEE.

The CDR3 sequence: CASSLGWGQNNEKLFF. CDR3 DNA sequence: TGTGCCAGCAGCTTAGGCTGGGGACAGAACAATGAAAAACTGTTTTTT. The chain has TRBV7-9 and TRBJ1-4, with 7 bases lining up with TRBD1. The CDR3 contains 16 residues. The germline V gene encodes CDR1 SEHNR and CDR2 FQNEAQ (reference sequence). Trimming removed 1 base from V and 5 bases from J; junction bases left unmatched: 7.

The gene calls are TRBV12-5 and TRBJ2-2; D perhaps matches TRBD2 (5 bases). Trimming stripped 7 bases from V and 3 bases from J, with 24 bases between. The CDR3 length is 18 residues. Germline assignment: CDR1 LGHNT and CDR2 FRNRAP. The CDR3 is CASVHTNSGYHYTGELFF. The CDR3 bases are TGTGCTAGTGTCCACACCAATTCGGGATACCACTACACCGGGGAGCTGTTTTTT. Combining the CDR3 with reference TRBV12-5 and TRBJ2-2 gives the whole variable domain DARVTQTPRHKVTEMGQEVTMRCQPILGHNTVFWYRQTMMQGLELLAYFRNRAPLDDSGMPKDRFSAEMPDATLATLKIQPSEPRDSAVYFCASVHTNSGYHYTGELFFGEGSRLTVL.

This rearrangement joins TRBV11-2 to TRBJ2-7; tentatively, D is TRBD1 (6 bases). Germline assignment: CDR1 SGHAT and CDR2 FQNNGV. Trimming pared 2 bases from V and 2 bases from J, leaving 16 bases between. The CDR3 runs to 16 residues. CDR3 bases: TGTGCCAGCAGCTTAATAGGGGGACCTTATCCCTACGAGCAGTACTTC. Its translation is CASSLIGGPYPYEQYF.

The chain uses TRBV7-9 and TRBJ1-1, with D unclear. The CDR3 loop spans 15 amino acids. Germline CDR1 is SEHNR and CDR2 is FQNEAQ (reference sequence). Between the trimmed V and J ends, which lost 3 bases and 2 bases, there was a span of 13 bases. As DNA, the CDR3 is TGTGCCAGCAGCTTGACCACCGGGATAAACACTGAAGCTTTCTTT. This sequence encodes CASSLTTGINTEAFF. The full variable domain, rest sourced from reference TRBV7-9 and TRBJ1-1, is DTGVSQNPRHKITKRGQNVTFRCDPISEHNRLYWYRQTLGQGPEFLTYFQNEAQLEKSRLLSDRFSAERPKGSFSTLEIQRTEQGDSAMYLCASSLTTGINTEAFFGQGTRLTVV.

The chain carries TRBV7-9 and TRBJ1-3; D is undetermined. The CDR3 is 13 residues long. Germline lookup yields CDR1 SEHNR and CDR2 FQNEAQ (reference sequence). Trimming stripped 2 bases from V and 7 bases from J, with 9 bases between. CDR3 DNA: TGTGCCAGCAGCTTATACACGTCCAACACCATATATTTT. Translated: CASSLYTSNTIYF. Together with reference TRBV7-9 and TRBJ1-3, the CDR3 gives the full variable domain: DTGVSQNPRHKITKRGQNVTFRCDPISEHNRLYWYRQTLGQGPEFLTYFQNEAQLEKSRLLSDRFSAERPKGSFSTLEIQRTEQGDSAMYLCASSLYTSNTIYFGEGSWLTVV.

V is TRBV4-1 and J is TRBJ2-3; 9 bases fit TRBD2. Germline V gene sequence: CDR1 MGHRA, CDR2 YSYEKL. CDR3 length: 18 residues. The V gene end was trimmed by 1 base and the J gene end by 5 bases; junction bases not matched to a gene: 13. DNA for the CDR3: TGCGCCAGCAGCCAAGTTTTTCGCGGGAGGGCCGACGGAGATACGCAGTATTTT. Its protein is CASSQVFRGRADGDTQYF.

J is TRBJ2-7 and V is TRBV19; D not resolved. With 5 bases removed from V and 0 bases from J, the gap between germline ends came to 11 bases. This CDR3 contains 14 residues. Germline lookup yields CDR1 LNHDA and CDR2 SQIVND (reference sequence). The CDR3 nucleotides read TGTGCCAGTAGTGGTCTTCTGAGCTCCTACGAGCAGTACTTC. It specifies CASSGLLSSYEQYF.

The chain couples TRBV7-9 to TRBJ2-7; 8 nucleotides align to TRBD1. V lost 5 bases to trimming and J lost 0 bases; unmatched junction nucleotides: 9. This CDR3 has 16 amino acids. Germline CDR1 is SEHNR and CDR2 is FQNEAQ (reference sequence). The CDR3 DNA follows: TGTGCCAGCAGCCTAACAGGGGGGCCATTCTCCTACGAGCAGTACTTC. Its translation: CASSLTGGPFSYEQYF.